A selection of T cell receptor beta chains follows, all from one sample in a study of OX40 agonist ivuxolimab in advanced cancers. Sequencing used immunoSEQ multiplex PCR; TCRdb keeps in-frame clones, though not all of them. Of 67,000 or so clones detected, roughly 89% appear once; the ten largest clones hold under 3.5%. Sequences were derived from CD4+ or CD8+ T cells sorted from blood, sampled in a trial of the OX40 agonist ivuxolimab. Receptors originate from an adult with an advanced solid tumor such as melanoma, head and neck, liver or kidney cancer. The CDR3 runs from the conserved cysteine through the conserved F or W. Each record gives: V gene, J gene, CDR3 protein.

>TRBV7-6|TRBJ2-7
CASSLAGTRRHEQYF
>TRBV4-3|TRBJ1-1
CASSPSPTGPNTEAFF
>TRBV10-2|TRBJ1-2
CASSDGTGYGYTF
>TRBV18|TRBJ1-6
CASSPWTDNSPLHF
>TRBV9|TRBJ2-3
CASSEQGVDTQYF
>TRBV28|TRBJ1-4
CAVMASEKLFF
>TRBV30|TRBJ1-6
CAWSVSGVGSPLHF
>TRBV9|TRBJ2-5
CASSVAPTSLGETQYF
>TRBV28|TRBJ2-3
CASSLRMWGTDTQYF
>TRBV19|TRBJ1-1
CASSNSPGTLGEAFF
>TRBV5-1|TRBJ1-2
CASSLTGGDSHGYTF
>TRBV11-3|-
CASSPTTGATYEQYF